Listed here are 6 T cell receptor beta chains from one sample, sequenced in a study of CD8 T cells in ankylosing spondylitis. TCRdb used MiXCR to reprocess the 5' RACE reads, holding one entry per CDR3 protein. The sample contains 200,000 to 300,000 distinct CDR3 sequences, about 10% of which appear only once. The sequenced sample consisted of blood, either unsorted or a sorted T cell fraction (not recorded which). The receptors were sampled from a male donor with ankylosing spondylitis or in good health (not recorded which).

The chain has TRBV28 and TRBJ2-7, with a weak D call TRBD1 (5 bases). The germline V gene has CDR1 MDHEN and CDR2 SYDVKM. This CDR3 spans 15 amino acids. V lost 6 bases, J lost 7 bases, and 22 bases lay in between. The CDR3 protein is CASSLIQGPALEQYF. DNA for the CDR3: TGTGCCAGCAGCTTGATCCAGGGCCCCGCCCTTGAGCAGTACTTC.

The sample holds many counts of this clonotype. The J gene is TRBJ2-3, the V gene TRBV5-1; D remains ambiguous. The CDR3 covers 12 residues. Germline CDR1 and CDR2: SGHRS and YFSETQ. Trimming took 0 bases from V and 6 from J, leaving 5 bases between them. CDR3 DNA sequence: TGCGCCAGCAGCTTGGGGATGGATACGCAGTATTTT. This gives the protein CASSLGMDTQYF.

This clonotype was found many times. This chain links TRBV6-1 with TRBJ2-1, with D possibly called TRBD1 or TRBD2 (5 bases each). This CDR3 is 17 amino acids long. The V and J ends lost 3 bases and 4 bases respectively, with 19 bases between them. CDR1 is MNHNS, CDR2 SASEGT, per germline. CDR3 protein: CASSDPAGGTFYNEQFF. Written as DNA, the CDR3 is TGTGCCAGCAGTGACCCCGCTGGGGGAACGTTTTACAATGAGCAGTTCTTC.

This clonotype was seen many times. The chain uses TRBV20-1 and TRBJ2-7; 7 positions match TRBD2. The CDR3 totals 12 residues. Unmatched junction bases numbered 2, after V lost 2 bases and J lost 4 bases. Germline V gene lookup returns CDR1 DFQATT and CDR2 SNEGSKA (reference sequence). DNA of the CDR3: TGCAGTGCTAGATTCGGGGGGTACGAGCAGTACTTC. Translation gives CSARFGGYEQYF.

At least ten counts were recorded for this clonotype. The chain carries TRBV12-3 or TRBV12-4 and TRBJ2-2, with TRBD2 as a possible D gene (6 bases). This CDR3 has 14 residues. The ends were cut back, 5 bases at V and 5 bases at J, with 12 bases in the middle. CDR3 nucleotide sequence: TGTGCCAGCAGTGGTCCCGGGGGTACCGGGGAGCTGTTTTTT. Translation: CASSGPGGTGELFF.

This clonotype was recorded many times. The chain is built from TRBV20-1 and TRBJ2-5, with 7 bases matching TRBD2. V lost 3 bases, J lost 3 bases, and 4 bases stayed unmatched. The CDR3 is 13 residues long. Germline-derived CDR1 and CDR2 are DFQATT and SNEGSKA (reference sequence). Written as DNA, the CDR3 is TGCAGTGCTAGCGACGGGGGGAAAGAGACCCAGTACTTC. Protein: CSASDGGKETQYF.